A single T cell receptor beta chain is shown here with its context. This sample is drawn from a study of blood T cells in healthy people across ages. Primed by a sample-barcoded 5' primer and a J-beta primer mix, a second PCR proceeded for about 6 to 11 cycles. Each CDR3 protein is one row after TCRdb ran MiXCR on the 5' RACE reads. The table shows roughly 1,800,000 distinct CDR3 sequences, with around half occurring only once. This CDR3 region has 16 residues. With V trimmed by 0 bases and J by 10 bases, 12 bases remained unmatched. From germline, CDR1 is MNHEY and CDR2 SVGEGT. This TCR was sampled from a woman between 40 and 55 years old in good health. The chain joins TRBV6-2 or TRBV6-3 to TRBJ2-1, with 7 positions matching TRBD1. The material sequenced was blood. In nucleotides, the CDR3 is TGTGCCAGCAGTTACTCCTCCGGGACAGCAACCTACGAGCAGTTCTTC. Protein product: CASSYSSGTATYEQFF.